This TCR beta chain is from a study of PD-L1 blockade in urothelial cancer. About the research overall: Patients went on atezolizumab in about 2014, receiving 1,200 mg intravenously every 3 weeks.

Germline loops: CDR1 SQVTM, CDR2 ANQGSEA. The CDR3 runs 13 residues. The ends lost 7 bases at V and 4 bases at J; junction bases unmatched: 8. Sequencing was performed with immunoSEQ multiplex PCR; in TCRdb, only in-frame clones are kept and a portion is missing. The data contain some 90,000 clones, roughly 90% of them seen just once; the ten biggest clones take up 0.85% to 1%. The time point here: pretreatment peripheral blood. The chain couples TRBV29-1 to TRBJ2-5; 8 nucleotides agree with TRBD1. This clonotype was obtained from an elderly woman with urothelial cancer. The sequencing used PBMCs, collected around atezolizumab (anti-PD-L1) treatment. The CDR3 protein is CSASTGVVETQYF. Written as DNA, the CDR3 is TGCAGCGCATCGACAGGGGTCGTAGAGACCCAGTACTTC. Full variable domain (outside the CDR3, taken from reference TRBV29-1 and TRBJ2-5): SAVISQKPSRDICQRGTSLTIQCQVDSQVTMMFWYRQQPGQSLTLIATANQGSEATYESGFVIDKFPISRPNLTFSTLTVSNMSPEDSSIYLCSASTGVVETQYFGPGTRLLVL.